Described below is a single T cell receptor beta chain sequence and its context. The antigen this receptor binds is unknown. Qualities for individual bases were not recorded, and no much larger clone is one base off. Including cysteine and phenylalanine, the CDR3 has 15 amino acids. Only CDR3 DNA remains: 45 bases, in frame from the first base. CDR1 and CDR2 are read off the germline V gene as SGHTA and FQGTGA. The junction shows trimming of 0 bases on V and 2 bases on J, plus 11 bases between the germline ends. Library method: the immunoSEQ multiplex PCR assay. TCRdb stores this immuneACCESS table with in-frame sequences only. Part of the clones is absent; in the studies checked, under half of the shortfall reflects unresolved V genes, and no reason is known for the rest. For this sample there are tens of thousands of clones; over 75% appear just once. The ten largest clones add up to 3% to 4% of the sample.

These data originate in a study of chemoradiotherapy in HPV16-positive cancers (dated by TCRdb to between 2021 and 2024). Turning to the overall study: Using functional T-cell assays on cells from a couple of HPV16-positive patients, the researchers defined candidate HPV-specific T-cell clones and common TCR motifs. The study set out to ask whether T-cell immunity against the HPV oncoproteins E6 and E7 changes over the course of chemoradiotherapy and whether that immunity affects survival. The candidate HPV-specific TCRs and motifs were subsequently tracked in TCR repertoires obtained from roughly 90 patients with HPV-related cancers. General findings and caveats noted by the study authors: The functional definition of HPV-specific T cells came from only a couple of HPV16-positive patients, and the survival association was reported for HPV16-positive patients. Expansion of candidate HPV-specific clones and E7-related TCR motifs was observed in the tumor microenvironment during treatment, whereas no such expansion was observed for non-HPV-specific T cells. Among HPV16-positive patients, expansion of HPV-responsive T cells during chemoradiotherapy was associated with better recurrence-free survival.

Repertoires were sampled multiple times during chemoradiotherapy, which allowed clonal expansion in the tumor microenvironment to be followed. This TCR was recovered from a human donor with HPV-associated anogenital cancer. The chain is assembled from TRBV7-3 and TRBJ2-7; matching of 5 bases hints at TRBD2 as the D gene. The sample here was blood, taken from a patient who underwent chemoradiotherapy. The DNA sequence is as follows: TGTGCCAGCAGCTTAACGGCGGGCGCCACCTACGAGCAGTACTTC. This codes for CASSLTAGATYEQYF.